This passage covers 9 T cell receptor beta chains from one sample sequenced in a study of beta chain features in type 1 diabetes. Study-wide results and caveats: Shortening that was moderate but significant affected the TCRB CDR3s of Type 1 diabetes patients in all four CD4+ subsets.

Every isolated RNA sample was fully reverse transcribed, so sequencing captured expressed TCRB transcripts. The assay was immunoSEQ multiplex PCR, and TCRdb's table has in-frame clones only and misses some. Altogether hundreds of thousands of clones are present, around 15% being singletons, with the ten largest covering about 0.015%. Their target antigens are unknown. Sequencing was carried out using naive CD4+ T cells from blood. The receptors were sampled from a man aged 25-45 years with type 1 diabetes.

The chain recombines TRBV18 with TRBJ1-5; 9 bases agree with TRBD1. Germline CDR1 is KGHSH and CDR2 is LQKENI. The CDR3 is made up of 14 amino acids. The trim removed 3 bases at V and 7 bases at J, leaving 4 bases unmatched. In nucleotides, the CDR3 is TGTGCCAGCTCACCTGGGACAGGGCTACAGCCCCAGCATTTT. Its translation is CASSPGTGLQPQHF.

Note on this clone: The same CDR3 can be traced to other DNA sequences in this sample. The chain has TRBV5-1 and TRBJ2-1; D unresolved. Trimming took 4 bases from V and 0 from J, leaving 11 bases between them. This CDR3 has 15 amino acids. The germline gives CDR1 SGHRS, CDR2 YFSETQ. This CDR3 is CASSPTFSSYNEQFF. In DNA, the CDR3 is TGCGCCAGCAGCCCTACGTTTAGCTCCTACAATGAGCAGTTCTTC.

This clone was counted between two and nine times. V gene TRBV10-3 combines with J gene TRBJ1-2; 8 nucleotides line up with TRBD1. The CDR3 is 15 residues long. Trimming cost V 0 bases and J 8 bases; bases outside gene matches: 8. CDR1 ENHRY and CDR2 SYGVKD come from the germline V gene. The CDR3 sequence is CAISESLGSGGGYTF. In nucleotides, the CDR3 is TGTGCCATCAGTGAGTCTTTGGGATCAGGGGGCGGCTACACCTTC.

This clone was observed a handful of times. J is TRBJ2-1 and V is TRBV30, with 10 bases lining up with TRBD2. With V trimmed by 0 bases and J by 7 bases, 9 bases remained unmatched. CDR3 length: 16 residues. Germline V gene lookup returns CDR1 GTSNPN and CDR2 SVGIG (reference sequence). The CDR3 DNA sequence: TGTGCCTGGAGTGTAATAGTGGGACTAGCGACTAATGAGCAGTTCTTC. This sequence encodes CAWSVIVGLATNEQFF.

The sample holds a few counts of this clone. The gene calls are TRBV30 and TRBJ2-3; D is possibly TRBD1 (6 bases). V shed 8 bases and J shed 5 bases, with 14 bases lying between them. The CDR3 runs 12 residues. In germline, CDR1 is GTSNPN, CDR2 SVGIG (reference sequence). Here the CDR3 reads CALGTSGDTQYF. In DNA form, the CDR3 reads TGTGCCCTCGGGACAAGCGGAGATACGCAGTATTTT.

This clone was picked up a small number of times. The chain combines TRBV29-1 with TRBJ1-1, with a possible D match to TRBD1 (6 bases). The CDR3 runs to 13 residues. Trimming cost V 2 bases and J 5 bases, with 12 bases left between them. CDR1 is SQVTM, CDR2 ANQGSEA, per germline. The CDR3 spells CSVERGSGTEAFF. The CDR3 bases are TGCAGCGTTGAAAGGGGGTCGGGAACTGAAGCTTTCTTT.

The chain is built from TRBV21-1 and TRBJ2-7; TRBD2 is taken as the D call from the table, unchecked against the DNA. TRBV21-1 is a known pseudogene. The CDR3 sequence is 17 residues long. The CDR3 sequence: CASSNRDRDSLHYEQYF. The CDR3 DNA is TGTGCCAGCAGCAACCGGGACCGGGACTCCCTTCACTACGAGCAGTACTTC.

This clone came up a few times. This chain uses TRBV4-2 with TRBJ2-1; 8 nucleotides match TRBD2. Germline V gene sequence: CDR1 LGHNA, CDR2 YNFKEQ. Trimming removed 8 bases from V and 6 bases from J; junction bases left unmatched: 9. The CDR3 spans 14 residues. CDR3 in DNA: TGTGCCAGCTCCCAACTAGCGGAGTTCAATGAGCAGTTCTTC. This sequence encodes CASSQLAEFNEQFF.

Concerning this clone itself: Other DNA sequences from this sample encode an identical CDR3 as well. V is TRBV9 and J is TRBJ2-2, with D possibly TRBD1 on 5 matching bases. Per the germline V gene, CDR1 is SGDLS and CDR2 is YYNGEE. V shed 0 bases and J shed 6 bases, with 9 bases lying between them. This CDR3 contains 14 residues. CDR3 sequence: CASSVVGAAGELFF. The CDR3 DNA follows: TGTGCCAGCAGCGTAGTTGGGGCGGCCGGGGAGCTGTTTTTT.